The next 13 T cell receptor beta chains were all read from a single sample in a study of shared clonotypes between healthy human individuals. This table comes from immunoSEQ multiplex PCR, and its TCRdb copy is limited to in-frame clones, with some not included. The sample contains about 490,000 clones, about 79% of which appear only once. Material: PBMCs. These receptors were taken from a woman in her thirties or forties in good health. Some clones in this sample may be carry-over from other donors' samples.

The rearrangement joins TRBV28 to TRBJ2-3, with 8 positions matching TRBD2. CDR1 is MDHEN, CDR2 SYDVKM, per germline. V shed 3 bases and J 7 bases; nucleotides not matched to a gene: 9. There are 15 residues in the CDR3. CDR3 in amino acids: CASSFPAGVSNTQYF. DNA for the CDR3: TGTGCCAGCAGTTTCCCAGCGGGAGTATCAAATACGCAGTATTTT.

V is TRBV27 and J is TRBJ2-7, with 7 bases fitting TRBD2. Germline V gene sequence: CDR1 MNHEY, CDR2 SMNVEV (reference sequence). The CDR3 consists of 15 residues. Unmatched junction bases numbered 11, after V lost 7 bases and J lost 2 bases. CDR3 protein: CASTLSSGRTYEQYF. As DNA, the CDR3 is TGTGCCAGCACTCTGTCTAGCGGCAGAACCTACGAGCAGTACTTC.

This clone occurred once. CDR3 DNA sequence: TGTGCCAGCAGTTTAGCGGGAGGGAGCGGGGAGACCCAGTACTTC. It codes for CASSLAGGSGETQYF. The V and J genes are TRBV2 and TRBJ2-5, with 11 positions matching TRBD2. CDR3 length: 15 amino acids. CDR1 is SNHLY, CDR2 FYNNEI, per germline. The junction had 7 bases not matched to a gene; V was cut back by 5 bases and J by 5 bases.

V is TRBV6-6 and J is TRBJ1-4; TRBD1 is a possible D gene (6 bases). From germline, CDR1 is MNHNY and CDR2 SVGAGI (reference sequence). Trimming removed 4 bases from V and 12 bases from J, with 9 bases in between. The CDR3 extends over 11 amino acids. The CDR3 DNA follows: TGTGCCAGCAGTTTAACAGGGCAACTGTTTTTT. Its protein product is CASSLTGQLFF.

This clone showed up just a few times. A far larger clone is one base from this, pointing to a likely read error. V gene TRBV7-6 combines with J gene TRBJ1-3; no clear D. V was cut by 1 base and J by 8 bases, with 6 bases left in between. The CDR3 has 12 amino acids. CDR1 and CDR2 (germline): SGHVS, FNYEAQ. CDR3 region: CASSLEGDTIYF. The CDR3 nucleotides are TGTGCCAGCAGCTTAGAGGGAGACACCATATATTTT.

The sample holds one count of this clone. The gene calls are TRBV5-1 and TRBJ2-1; maybe TRBD1 (7 bases). CDR3 length: 15 residues. From germline, CDR1 is SGHRS and CDR2 YFSETQ. Trimming took 3 bases from V and 5 from J, leaving 15 bases between them. CDR3 sequence reads: CASSWRDSRNNEQFF. The DNA of the CDR3 is TGCGCCAGCAGCTGGCGGGACAGTCGAAACAATGAGCAGTTCTTC.

In regard to this clone: A single base is all that separates this from a far larger clone, so a read error is likely. J is TRBJ1-3 and V is TRBV2; no firm D call. CDR3 length equals 14 residues. Germline V gene sequence: CDR1 SNHLY, CDR2 FYNNEI. The DNA for the CDR3 is TGTGCCAGCAGTGTCGGAGGGCCTGGAAACACCGTATATTTT. It codes for CASSVGGPGNTVYF.

As regards this clone: One end of the junction fails to match germline, which may point to a read error. This sequence joins TRBV7-9 and TRBJ1-1, with a weak D call TRBD1 (5 bases). Germline V gene data show CDR1 as SEHNR and CDR2 as FQNEAQ (reference sequence). This CDR3 region has 14 residues. CDR3 in DNA: TGTGCCAGCAGCGGGCAGGGAAAAGGAACTGGAGCTTTCTTT. This sequence encodes CASSGQGKGTGAFF.

This clone was recorded once. V is TRBV28 and J is TRBJ1-2, with D maybe TRBD1 (5 bases). Germline V lookup: CDR1 MDHEN, CDR2 SYDVKM. This CDR3 has 12 amino acids. V was shortened by 10 bases and J by 3 bases, with 12 bases between the two germline ends. This chain's CDR3 is CATKLGHYGYTF. CDR3 DNA: TGTGCCACTAAGTTGGGGCACTATGGCTACACCTTC.

The chain has TRBV21-1 and TRBJ2-1; TRBD1 is taken as the D call from the table, unchecked against the DNA. TRBV21-1 is assigned pseudogene status. The CDR3 is 15 amino acids. The CDR3, as DNA: TGTGCCAGCAGCAAAGGACAGGGGTTTGTCAATGAGCAGTTCTTC. Translating it yields CASSKGQGFVNEQFF.

This chain links TRBV19 with TRBJ1-1; D unresolved. This CDR3 spans 14 amino acids. Germline V lookup: CDR1 LNHDA, CDR2 SQIVND (reference sequence). The germline V and J ends were trimmed by 5 bases and 1 base, with 11 bases remaining between them. The CDR3 DNA follows: TGTGCCAGTAGTCCCCGGTTACGGAACACTGAAGCTTTCTTT. This gives the protein CASSPRLRNTEAFF.

The V and J genes are TRBV28 and TRBJ2-3; no reliable D call. Germline V lookup: CDR1 MDHEN, CDR2 SYDVKM. The length of the CDR3 is 16 residues. Trimming took 4 bases from V and 2 from J, leaving 16 bases between them. In DNA form, the CDR3 reads TGTGCCAGCAGTTCCACTTCCGGCGGATACACAGATACGCAGTATTTT. It encodes CASSSTSGGYTDTQYF.

The J gene is TRBJ2-7, the V gene TRBV19; weak D call: TRBD2 (6 bases). The CDR3 length is 13 residues. V shed 4 bases and J shed 4 bases, with 11 bases lying between them. Germline-derived CDR1 and CDR2 are LNHDA and SQIVND (reference sequence). The CDR3 loop is CASSSGNGYEQYF. CDR3 coding DNA: TGTGCCAGTAGTAGCGGGAACGGGTACGAGCAGTACTTC.